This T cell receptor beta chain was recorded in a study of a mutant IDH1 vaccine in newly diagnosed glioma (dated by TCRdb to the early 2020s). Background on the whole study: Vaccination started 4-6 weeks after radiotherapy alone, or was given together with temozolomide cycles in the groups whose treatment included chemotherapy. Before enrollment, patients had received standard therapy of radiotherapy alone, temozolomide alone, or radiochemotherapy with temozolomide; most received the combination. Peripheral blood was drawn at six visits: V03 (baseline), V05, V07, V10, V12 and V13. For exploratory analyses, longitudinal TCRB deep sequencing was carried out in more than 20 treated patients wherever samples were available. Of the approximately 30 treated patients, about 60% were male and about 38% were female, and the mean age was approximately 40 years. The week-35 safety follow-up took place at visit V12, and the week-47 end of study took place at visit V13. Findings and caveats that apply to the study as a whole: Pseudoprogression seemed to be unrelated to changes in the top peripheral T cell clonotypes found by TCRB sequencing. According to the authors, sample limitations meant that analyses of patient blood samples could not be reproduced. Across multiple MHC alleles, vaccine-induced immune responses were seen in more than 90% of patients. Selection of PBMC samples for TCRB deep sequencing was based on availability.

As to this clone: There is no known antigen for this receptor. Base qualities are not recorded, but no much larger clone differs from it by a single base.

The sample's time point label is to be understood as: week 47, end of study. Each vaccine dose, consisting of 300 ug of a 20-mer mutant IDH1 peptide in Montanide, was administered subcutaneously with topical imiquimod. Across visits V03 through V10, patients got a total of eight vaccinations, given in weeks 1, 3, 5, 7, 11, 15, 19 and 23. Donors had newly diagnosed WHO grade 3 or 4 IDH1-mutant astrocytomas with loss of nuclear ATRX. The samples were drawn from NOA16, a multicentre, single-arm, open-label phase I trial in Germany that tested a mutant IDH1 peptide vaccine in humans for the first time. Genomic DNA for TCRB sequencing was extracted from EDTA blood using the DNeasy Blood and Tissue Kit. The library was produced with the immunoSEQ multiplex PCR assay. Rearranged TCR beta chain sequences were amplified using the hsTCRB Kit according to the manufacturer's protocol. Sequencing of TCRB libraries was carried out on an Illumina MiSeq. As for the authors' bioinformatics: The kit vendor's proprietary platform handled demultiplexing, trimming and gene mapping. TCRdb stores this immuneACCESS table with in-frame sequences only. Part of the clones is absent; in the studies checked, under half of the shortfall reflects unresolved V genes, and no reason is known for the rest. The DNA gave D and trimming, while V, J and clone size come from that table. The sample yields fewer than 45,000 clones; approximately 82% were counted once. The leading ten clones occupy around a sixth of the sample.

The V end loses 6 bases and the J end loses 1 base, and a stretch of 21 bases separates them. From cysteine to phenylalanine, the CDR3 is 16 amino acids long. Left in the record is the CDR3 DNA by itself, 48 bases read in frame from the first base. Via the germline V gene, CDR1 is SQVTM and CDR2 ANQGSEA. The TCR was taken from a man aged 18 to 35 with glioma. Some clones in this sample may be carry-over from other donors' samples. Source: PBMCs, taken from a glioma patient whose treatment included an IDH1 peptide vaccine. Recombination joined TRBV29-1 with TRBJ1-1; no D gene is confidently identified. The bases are TGCAGCGTAAGAGGTGGTTCCGGCTATCCGAACACTGAAGCTTTCTTT. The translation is CSVRGGSGYPNTEAFF.